The clone carrying this TCR beta chain was found a few times. Absent ophthalmopathy progression within 18 months defined stable Graves' hyperthyroidism. PBMCs were sourced from more than 9 ml fresh peripheral blood. CDR3 size: 15 residues. V lost 3 bases, J lost 5 bases, and 16 bases lay in between. TCR beta CDR3 regions were amplified from RNA transcripts. An initial round of RT-PCR targeting the TCR CDR3 relied on the HTBI primer set. One entry per CDR3 protein, called by TCRdb with MiXCR from the multiplex PCR reads. The data show about 840,000 distinct CDR3 sequences, more than 30% seen once. This sample was included in a study of T cells in Graves' hyperthyroidism and ophthalmopathy.

The rearrangement links TRBV12-3 or TRBV12-4 to TRBJ1-2; D perhaps matches TRBD1 (5 bases). The sequence was obtained from a man aged 18 to 30 with Graves' hyperthyroidism. Sequenced sample: blood. CDR3 in amino acids: CASSLSSLKGYGYTF. DNA for the CDR3: TGTGCCAGCAGTTTGAGTTCCCTTAAGGGGTATGGCTACACCTTC.